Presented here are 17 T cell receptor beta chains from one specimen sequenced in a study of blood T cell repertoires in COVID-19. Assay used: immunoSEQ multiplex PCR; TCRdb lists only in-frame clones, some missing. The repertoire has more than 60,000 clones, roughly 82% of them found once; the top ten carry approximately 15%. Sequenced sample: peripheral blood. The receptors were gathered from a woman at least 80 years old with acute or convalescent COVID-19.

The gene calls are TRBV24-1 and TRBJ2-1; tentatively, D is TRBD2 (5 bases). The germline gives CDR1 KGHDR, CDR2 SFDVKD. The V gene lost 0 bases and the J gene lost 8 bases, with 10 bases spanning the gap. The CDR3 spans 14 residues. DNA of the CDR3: TGTGCCACCAGTGATTTGCGGACTTCCGATGAGCAGTTCTTC. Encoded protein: CATSDLRTSDEQFF.

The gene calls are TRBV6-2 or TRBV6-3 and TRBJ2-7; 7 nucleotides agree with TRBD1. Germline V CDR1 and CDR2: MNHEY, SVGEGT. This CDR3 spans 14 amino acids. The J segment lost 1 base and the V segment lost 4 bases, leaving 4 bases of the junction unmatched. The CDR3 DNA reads TGTGCCAGCAGTTCTAGGACAGGTTCCTACGAGCAGTACTTC. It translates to CASSSRTGSYEQYF.

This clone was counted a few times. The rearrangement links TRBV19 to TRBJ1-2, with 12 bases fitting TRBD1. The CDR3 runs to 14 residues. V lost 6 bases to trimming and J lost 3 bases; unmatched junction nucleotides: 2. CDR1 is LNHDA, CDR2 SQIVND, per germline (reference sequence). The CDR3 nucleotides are TGTGCCAGTAGGGGACAGGGGGCCGACTATGGCTACACCTTC. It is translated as CASRGQGADYGYTF.

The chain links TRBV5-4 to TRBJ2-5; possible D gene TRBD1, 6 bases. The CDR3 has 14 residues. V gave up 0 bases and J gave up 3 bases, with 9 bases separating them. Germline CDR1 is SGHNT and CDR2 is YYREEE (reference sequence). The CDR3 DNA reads TGTGCCAGCAGCTTGGCGACAGGCAAAGAGACCCAGTACTTC. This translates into CASSLATGKETQYF.

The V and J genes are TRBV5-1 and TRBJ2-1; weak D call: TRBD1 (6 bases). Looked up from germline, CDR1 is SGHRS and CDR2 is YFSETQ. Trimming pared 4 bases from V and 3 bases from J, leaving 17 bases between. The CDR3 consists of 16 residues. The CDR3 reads CASSTGTITGYNEQFF. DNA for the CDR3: TGCGCCAGCAGCACCGGGACAATAACGGGCTACAATGAGCAGTTCTTC.

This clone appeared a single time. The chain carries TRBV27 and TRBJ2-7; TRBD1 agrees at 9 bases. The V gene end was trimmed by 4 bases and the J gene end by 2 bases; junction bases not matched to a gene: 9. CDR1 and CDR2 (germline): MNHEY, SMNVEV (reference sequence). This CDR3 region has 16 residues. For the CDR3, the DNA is TGTGCCAGCAGTTCACCTCGGACAGGGGAGACCTACGAGCAGTACTTC. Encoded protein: CASSSPRTGETYEQYF.

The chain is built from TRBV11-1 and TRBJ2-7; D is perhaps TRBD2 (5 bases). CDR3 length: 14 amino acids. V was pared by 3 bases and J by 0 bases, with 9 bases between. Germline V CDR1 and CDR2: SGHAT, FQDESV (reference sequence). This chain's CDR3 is CASSFQRSSYEQYF. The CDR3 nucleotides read TGTGCCAGCAGCTTCCAGCGGAGCTCCTACGAGCAGTACTTC.

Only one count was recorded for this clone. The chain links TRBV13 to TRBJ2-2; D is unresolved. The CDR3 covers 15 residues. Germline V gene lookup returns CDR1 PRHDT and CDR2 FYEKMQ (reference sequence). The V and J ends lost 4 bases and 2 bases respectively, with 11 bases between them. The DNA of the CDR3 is TGTGCCAGCAGCTCAGGCAGGTCAAACACCGGGGAGCTGTTTTTT. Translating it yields CASSSGRSNTGELFF.

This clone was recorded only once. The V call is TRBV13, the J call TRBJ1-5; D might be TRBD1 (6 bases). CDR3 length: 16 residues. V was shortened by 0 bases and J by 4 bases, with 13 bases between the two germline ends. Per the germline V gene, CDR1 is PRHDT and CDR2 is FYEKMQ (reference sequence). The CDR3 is CASSLGRGEGNQPQHF. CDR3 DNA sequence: TGTGCCAGCAGCTTAGGCAGGGGAGAGGGTAATCAGCCCCAGCATTTT.

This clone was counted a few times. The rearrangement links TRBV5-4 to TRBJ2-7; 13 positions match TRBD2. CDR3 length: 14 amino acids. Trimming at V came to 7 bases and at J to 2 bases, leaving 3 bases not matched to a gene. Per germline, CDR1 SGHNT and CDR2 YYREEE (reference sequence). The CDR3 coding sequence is TGTGCCAGCGGGACTAGCGGGACTACCTACGAGCAGTACTTC. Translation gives CASGTSGTTYEQYF.

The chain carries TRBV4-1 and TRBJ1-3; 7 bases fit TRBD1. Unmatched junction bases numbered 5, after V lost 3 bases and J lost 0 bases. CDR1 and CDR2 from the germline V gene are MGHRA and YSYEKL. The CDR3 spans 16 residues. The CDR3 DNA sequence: TGCGCCAGCAGCCAGGGACAGTGGTCCTCTGGAAACACCATATATTTT. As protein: CASSQGQWSSGNTIYF.

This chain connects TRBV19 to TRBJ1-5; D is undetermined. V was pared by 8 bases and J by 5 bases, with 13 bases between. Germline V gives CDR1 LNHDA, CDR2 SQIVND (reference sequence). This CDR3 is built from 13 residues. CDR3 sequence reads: CASRYYSDQPQHF. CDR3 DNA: TGTGCCAGTCGTTATTATTCGGATCAGCCCCAGCATTTT.

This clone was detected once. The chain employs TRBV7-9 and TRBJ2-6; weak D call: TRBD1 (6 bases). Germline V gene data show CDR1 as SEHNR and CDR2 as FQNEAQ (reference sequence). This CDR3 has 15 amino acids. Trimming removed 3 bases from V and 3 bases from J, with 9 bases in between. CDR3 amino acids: CASSFRGGGANVLTF. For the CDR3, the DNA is TGTGCCAGCAGCTTCAGGGGTGGTGGGGCCAACGTCCTGACTTTC.

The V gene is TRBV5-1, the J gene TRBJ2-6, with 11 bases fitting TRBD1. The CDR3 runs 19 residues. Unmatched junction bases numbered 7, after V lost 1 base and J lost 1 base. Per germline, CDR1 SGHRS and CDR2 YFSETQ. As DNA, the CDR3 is TGCGCCAGCAGCTTGCGGACAGGGGGCCAAGTGTCTGGGGCCAACGTCCTGACTTTC. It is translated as CASSLRTGGQVSGANVLTF.

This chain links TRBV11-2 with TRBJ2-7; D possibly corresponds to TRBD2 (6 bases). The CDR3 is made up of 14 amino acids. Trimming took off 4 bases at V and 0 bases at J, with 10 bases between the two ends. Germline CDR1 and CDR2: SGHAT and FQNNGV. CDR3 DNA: TGTGCCAGCAGCTCACCGGGACTCTCCTACGAGCAGTACTTC. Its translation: CASSSPGLSYEQYF.

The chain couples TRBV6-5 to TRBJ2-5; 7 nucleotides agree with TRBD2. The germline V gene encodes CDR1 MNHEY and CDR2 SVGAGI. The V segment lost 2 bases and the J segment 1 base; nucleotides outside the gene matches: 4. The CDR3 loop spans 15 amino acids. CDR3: CASSYRDYLQETQYF. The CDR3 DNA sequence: TGTGCCAGCAGTTACCGGGACTATCTCCAAGAGACCCAGTACTTC.

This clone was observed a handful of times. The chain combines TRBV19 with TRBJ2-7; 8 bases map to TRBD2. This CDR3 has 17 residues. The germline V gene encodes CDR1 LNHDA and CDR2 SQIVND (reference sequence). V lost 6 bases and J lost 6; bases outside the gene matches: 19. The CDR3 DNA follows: TGTGCCAGTAGCGCCGGGACTAGTACAATTACTTCTCGCGAGCAGTACTTC. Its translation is CASSAGTSTITSREQYF.